This T cell receptor beta chain stems from a study of T cells in Graves' hyperthyroidism and ophthalmopathy. RNA transcripts gave rise to amplified TCR beta CDR3 regions. In the first-round RT-PCR of the TCR CDR3, the HTBI primer set was used. TCRdb called the multiplex PCR reads again in MiXCR, with one record for every CDR3 protein. This sample yields under 350,000 distinct CDR3 sequences, of which over 15% are seen a single time; 45% to 50% belongs to the top ten. V lost 5 bases and J 6 bases, leaving 14 bases between the germline ends. Germline values: CDR1 MNHEY, CDR2 SVGEGT. The CDR3 has 15 residues.

Sequenced sample: blood. This chain joins TRBV6-2 or TRBV6-3 and TRBJ1-6; D is unresolved. This clonotype was obtained from a woman aged 50 to 65 with Graves' hyperthyroidism. The chain's CDR3 is CASSPPPVTNSPLHF. The CDR3 DNA is TGTGCCAGCAGTCCTCCCCCGGTCACTAATTCACCCCTCCACTTT.